This T cell receptor (beta chain) was retrieved from a study of OX40 agonist ivuxolimab in advanced cancers. Findings and limits, study-wide: In a subset of nonresponders, normalized T-cell clonal expansion was also low.

To note about this clone: Its target is unknown.

The protocol was immunoSEQ multiplex PCR, while the TCRdb copy is restricted to in-frame clones and leaves out a portion. The top ten hold about 0.7% of the sample, which has roughly 70,000 clones, just over 85% seen once. The CDR3 runs 20 residues. V shed 2 bases and J 6 bases; nucleotides not matched to a gene: 22. Germline V gives CDR1 LGHNA, CDR2 YSLEER. The chain couples TRBV4-3 to TRBJ2-3, with 8 bases fitting TRBD2. The clonotype was recovered from an adult with an advanced solid tumor such as melanoma, head and neck, liver or kidney cancer. Here the sequenced sample was CD4+ or CD8+ T cells sorted from blood, taken in a trial of the OX40 agonist ivuxolimab. The CDR3 spells CASSQQGGLVFFAYPDTQYF. The CDR3, as DNA: TGCGCCAGCAGCCAACAAGGGGGACTAGTCTTTTTTGCCTACCCCGATACGCAGTATTTT.